This T cell receptor beta chain originates from a study of regulatory T cells in long-lasting Graves disease. About the research overall: Duration of antithyroid drug therapy among newly diagnosed Graves' patients was under 3 months.

The germline V gene encodes CDR1 MNHEY and CDR2 SVGEGT. V dropped 5 bases and J dropped 0 bases, with 17 bases sitting between them. The length of the CDR3 is 17 residues. Time point denoted: newly diagnosed GD, antithyroid drugs for less than 3 months. Following extraction of RNA from PBMCs, that RNA was used to make the TCR library. Graves' disease diagnoses followed American Thyroid Association guidelines. Relying on iRepertoire HTBI primers and Arm-PCR of CDR3 regions, the team built TCR beta libraries. MiXCR, run by TCRdb on the multiplex PCR reads, gives a single entry per CDR3 protein. This repertoire shows roughly 380,000 distinct CDR3 sequences, roughly a sixth found once; its top ten account for 22%. Study-wide points: Reduced TCR diversity was observed in persistent Graves' patients versus newly diagnosed patients. There were preferences for TRBV28, TRBJ1-2 and TRBJ2-5 in persistent disease.

Comments on this clonotype: The antigen is unknown.

The sample here was peripheral blood mononuclear cells (PBMCs), taken at new diagnosis, from a patient treated with antithyroid drugs. The sequence came from a female donor with Graves disease. The chain combines TRBV6-2 or TRBV6-3 with TRBJ2-1; D is perhaps TRBD2 (5 bases). CDR3 sequence (DNA): TGTGCCAGCAGTGAAGTCGCTGTGGGGAGCTCCTACAATGAGCAGTTCTTC. The encoded protein is CASSEVAVGSSYNEQFF.